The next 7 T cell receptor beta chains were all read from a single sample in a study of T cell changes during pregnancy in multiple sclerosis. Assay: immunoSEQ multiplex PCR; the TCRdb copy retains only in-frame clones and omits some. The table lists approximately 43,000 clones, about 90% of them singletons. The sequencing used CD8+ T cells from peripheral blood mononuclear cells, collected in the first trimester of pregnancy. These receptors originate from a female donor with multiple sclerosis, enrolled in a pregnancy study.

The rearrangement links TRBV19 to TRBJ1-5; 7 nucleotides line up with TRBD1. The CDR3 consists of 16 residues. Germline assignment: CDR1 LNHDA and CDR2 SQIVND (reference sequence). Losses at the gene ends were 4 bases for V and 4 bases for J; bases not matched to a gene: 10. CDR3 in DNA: TGTGCCAGTAGTACGCCCGGGACAGCTTATAATCAGCCCCAGCATTTT. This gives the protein CASSTPGTAYNQPQHF. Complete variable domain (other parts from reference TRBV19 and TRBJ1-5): DGGITQSPKYLFRKEGQNVTLSCEQNLNHDAMYWYRQDPGQGLRLIYYSQIVNDFQKGDIAEGYSVSREKKESFPLTVTSAQKNPTAFYLCASSTPGTAYNQPQHFGDGTRLSIL.

CDR3 DNA sequence: TGCAGCGCGAGATCCGGGAAAAACTACGAGCAGTACTTC. It is translated as CSARSGKNYEQYF. The chain couples TRBV29-1 to TRBJ2-7, with D maybe TRBD2 (5 bases). Trimming cost V 7 bases and J 3 bases, with 16 bases left between them. Per the germline V gene, CDR1 is SQVTM and CDR2 is ANQGSEA. This CDR3 is built from 13 residues.

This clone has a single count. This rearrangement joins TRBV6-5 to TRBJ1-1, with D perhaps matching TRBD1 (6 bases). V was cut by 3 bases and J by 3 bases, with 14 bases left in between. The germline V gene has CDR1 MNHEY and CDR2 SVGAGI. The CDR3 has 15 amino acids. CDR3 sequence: CASSYNDRSYTEAFF. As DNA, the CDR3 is TGTGCCAGCAGTTATAATGACAGGAGTTACACTGAAGCTTTCTTT.

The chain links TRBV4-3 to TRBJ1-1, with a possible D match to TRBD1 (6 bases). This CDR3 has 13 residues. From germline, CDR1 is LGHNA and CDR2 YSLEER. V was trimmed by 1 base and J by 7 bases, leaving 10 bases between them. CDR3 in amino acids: CASSQVGQYEAFF. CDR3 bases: TGCGCCAGCAGCCAAGTAGGACAGTATGAAGCTTTCTTT.

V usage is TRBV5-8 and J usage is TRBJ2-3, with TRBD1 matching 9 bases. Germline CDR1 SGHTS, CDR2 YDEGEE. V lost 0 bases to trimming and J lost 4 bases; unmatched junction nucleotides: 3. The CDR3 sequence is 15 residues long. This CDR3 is CASSLGQGGADTQYF. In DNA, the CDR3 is TGTGCCAGCAGCTTGGGACAGGGGGGAGCAGATACGCAGTATTTT. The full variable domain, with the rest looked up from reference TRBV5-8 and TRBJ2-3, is EAGVTQSPTHLIKTRGQQATLRCSPISGHTSVYWYQQALGLGLQFLLWYDEGEERNRGNFPPRFSGRQFPNYSSELNVNALELEDSALYLCASSLGQGGADTQYFGPGTRLTVL.

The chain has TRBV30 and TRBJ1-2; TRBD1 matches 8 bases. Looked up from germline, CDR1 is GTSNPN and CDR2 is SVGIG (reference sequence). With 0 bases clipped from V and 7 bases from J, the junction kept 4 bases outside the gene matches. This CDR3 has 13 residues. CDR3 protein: CAWSVGRGPGYTF. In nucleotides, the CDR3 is TGTGCCTGGAGTGTAGGCAGGGGGCCTGGCTACACCTTC.

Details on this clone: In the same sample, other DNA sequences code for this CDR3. Here the CDR3 DNA reads TGCGCCAGCAGAGCCGGGACAGGGGCCTACGAGCAGTACTTC. Translation: CASRAGTGAYEQYF. V gene TRBV5-1 combines with J gene TRBJ2-7; TRBD1 agrees at 10 bases. V shed 5 bases and J 2 bases; nucleotides not matched to a gene: 4. Germline lookup yields CDR1 SGHRS and CDR2 YFSETQ. CDR3 length equals 14 residues. Filled out from reference TRBV5-1 and TRBJ2-7, the complete variable domain reads KAGVTQTPRYLIKTRGQQVTLSCSPISGHRSVSWYQQTPGQGLQFLFEYFSETQRNKGNFPGRFSGRQFSNSRSEMNVSTLELGDSALYLCASRAGTGAYEQYFGPGTRLTVT.